This paragraph covers one TCR beta chain sequence. This entry belongs to a study of blood T cell repertoires in COVID-19. Study at large: PBMCs, B-cell-depleted T cells, or T cells were the source of the cDNA or gDNA that made up the material.

Germline CDR1 and CDR2: SNHLY and FYNNEI. The CDR3 sequence is 14 residues long. V was pared by 1 base and J by 2 bases, with 2 bases of the junction left unmatched. Original data processing: Reference gene primer amplification gave nucleated cell count estimates. Sequenced by immunoSEQ multiplex PCR; TCRdb stores in-frame clones only, minus some. Clone size and V and J calls were adopted from that table, with D and trimming inferred from the DNA. Of 97,000 or so clones in the sample, approximately 86% were seen once. Input material: peripheral blood. The chain couples TRBV2 to TRBJ2-7; 7 positions agree with TRBD2. The sequence derives from a man in his fifties with active or convalescent COVID-19. In DNA form, the CDR3 reads TGTGCCAGCAGTGAAGGGGGGGGACCCTACGAGCAGTACGTC. Translating it yields CASSEGGGPYEQYV.